The entry that follows covers one TCR beta chain sequence. Germline V gives CDR1 GTSNPN, CDR2 SVGIG (reference sequence). The CDR3 spans 16 residues. J lost 1 base, V lost 0 bases, and 4 bases had no gene match. The data stem from a study of CD8 T cells in ankylosing spondylitis. TCRdb re-called the 5' RACE reads through MiXCR, storing one row per CDR3 protein. Of about 360,000 distinct CDR3 sequences listed, roughly 20% were seen once; the top ten hold less than 15%. Specimen: blood, either unsorted or a sorted T cell fraction (not recorded which). The chain employs TRBV30 and TRBJ2-3, with TRBD2 matching over 10 bases. This clonotype was sampled from a male donor with ankylosing spondylitis or in good health (not recorded which). The CDR3 DNA reads TGTGCCTGGAGTGTAAGCCTAGCGGGGGGCACAGATACGCAGTATTTT. As protein: CAWSVSLAGGTDTQYF.